This T cell receptor beta chain was documented in a study of blood T cell repertoires in COVID-19. The repertoire was sequenced with immunoSEQ multiplex PCR; TCRdb's copy has only in-frame clones and lacks some. The sample includes about 140,000 clones, about 79% of them seen just once. There are 15 residues in the CDR3. The junction had 3 bases not matched to a gene; V was cut back by 3 bases and J by 5 bases. The germline gives CDR1 MNHEY, CDR2 SVGEGT. The sequence came from a woman aged 45-65 years who had recovered from COVID-19. This chain connects TRBV6-2 or TRBV6-3 to TRBJ2-5; 13 bases are a match to TRBD2. The sequenced sample was PBMCs or T cells enriched from blood (not recorded which). The CDR3 DNA sequence: TGTGCCAGCAGTTATAGGACTAGCGGGAGTGAGACCCAGTACTTC. Protein sequence: CASSYRTSGSETQYF.